These 27 T cell receptor beta chains were all obtained from the same sample, sequenced in a study of T cell repertoires in cytomegalovirus infection. One entry per CDR3 protein, called by TCRdb with MiXCR from the reads. The table lists hundreds of thousands of distinct CDR3 sequences, about 11% of them singletons, with roughly 10% in the top ten. What was sequenced was PBMCs. The receptors derive from a human donor in good health (CMV status not recorded). Some clones in this sample may be carry-over from other donors' samples.

There are a few counts of this clonotype. The chain couples TRBV27 to TRBJ2-2; 10 bases agree with TRBD1. V dropped 4 bases and J dropped 13; count of bases not matched to a gene: 15. The CDR3 covers 16 residues. CDR1 is MNHEY, CDR2 SMNVEV, per germline (reference sequence). The CDR3 loop is CASSSSRQGAMEALFF. In nucleotides, the CDR3 is TGTGCCAGCAGTTCTTCACGACAGGGGGCTATGGAGGCGCTGTTTTTT.

This clonotype was detected only a few times. J is TRBJ2-1 and V is TRBV29-1; 10 nucleotides line up with TRBD2. Unmatched junction bases numbered 8, after V lost 6 bases and J lost 3 bases. CDR1 SQVTM and CDR2 ANQGSEA come from the germline V gene. The CDR3 extends over 15 amino acids. CDR3 amino acids: CSVSGGALIYNEQFF. Written as DNA, the CDR3 is TGCAGCGTAAGCGGGGGGGCGTTAATCTACAATGAGCAGTTCTTC.

The V call is TRBV11-3, the J call TRBJ2-7; D may be TRBD1 (6 bases). CDR1 SGHNT and CDR2 YENEEA come from the germline V gene. V was trimmed by 1 base and J by 3 bases, leaving 10 bases between them. This CDR3 contains 14 residues. Written as DNA, the CDR3 is TGTGCCAGCAGCTTAGGACAGGACAACTACGAGCAGTACTTC. Its translation: CASSLGQDNYEQYF.

Ten or more counts support this clonotype. The chain recombines TRBV27 with TRBJ2-2; 8 bases line up with TRBD1. Germline CDR1 reads MNHEY; CDR2 reads SMNVEV (reference sequence). CDR3 length: 15 amino acids. V was clipped by 5 bases and J by 5 bases; unmatched bases: 7. The CDR3 spells CASSPAGGGTGELFF. CDR3 nucleotide sequence: TGTGCCAGCAGTCCTGCAGGGGGCGGGACCGGGGAGCTGTTTTTT.

In its sample, this clonotype was seen a few times. This chain links TRBV29-1 with TRBJ2-1, with 12 bases aligning to TRBD2. This CDR3 contains 15 residues. Germline V gene data show CDR1 as SQVTM and CDR2 as ANQGSEA. V lost 7 bases and J lost 9; bases outside the gene matches: 13. CDR3 nucleotide sequence: TGCAGCGCTCCTAGACTAGCGGGAGTAGTGGGTGAGCAGTTCTTC. The encoded protein is CSAPRLAGVVGEQFF.

This clonotype was seen more than once but under ten times. The junction differs from germline at one of its ends, possibly a read error. V is TRBV7-9 and J is TRBJ2-7; perhaps TRBD2 as D (5 bases). Per germline, CDR1 SEHNR and CDR2 FQNEAQ (reference sequence). CDR3 length equals 12 residues. CDR3 nucleotide sequence: TGTGCCAGCAGCATAGCGTCCTACGAGCAGTACTTC. Amino acid sequence: CASSIASYEQYF.

This clonotype was seen ten or more times. The V gene is TRBV7-3, the J gene TRBJ2-2; 7 positions match TRBD1. CDR1 SGHTA and CDR2 FQGTGA come from the germline V gene. The CDR3 covers 17 residues. With 1 base clipped from V and 0 bases from J, the junction kept 5 bases outside the gene matches. The CDR3 loop reads CASSLSTGAANTGELFF. CDR3 bases: TGTGCCAGCAGCTTAAGTACAGGGGCCGCGAACACCGGGGAGCTGTTTTTT.

This clonotype has just a few counts. V and J are TRBV3-1 and TRBJ2-1; 14 nucleotides agree with TRBD2. Germline CDR1 and CDR2: LGHDT and YNNKEL (reference sequence). Losses at the gene ends were 4 bases for V and 6 bases for J; bases not matched to a gene: 11. This CDR3 has 18 residues. The DNA for the CDR3 is TGTGCCAGCAGCCCTCTAGGACTAGCGGGAGGATTCGGCAATGAGCAGTTCTTC. Protein sequence: CASSPLGLAGGFGNEQFF.

This clonotype has a count of ten or more. The rearrangement uses TRBV18 and TRBJ2-1; D is unresolved. The CDR3 sequence is 14 residues long. Germline values: CDR1 KGHSH, CDR2 LQKENI. Trimming pared 0 bases from V and 4 bases from J, leaving 7 bases between. The CDR3 here is CASSPPAQYNEQFF. The CDR3 DNA is TGTGCCAGCTCACCACCGGCGCAGTACAATGAGCAGTTCTTC.

This clonotype showed up many times. The chain is built from TRBV3-1 and TRBJ2-5, with no clear D. The length of the CDR3 is 14 residues. V was trimmed by 3 bases and J by 2 bases, leaving 10 bases between them. Germline V gene sequence: CDR1 LGHDT, CDR2 YNNKEL (reference sequence). In DNA, the CDR3 is TGTGCCAGCAGCCAGGTTCTCCGACAAGAGACCCAGTACTTC. It is translated as CASSQVLRQETQYF.

The chain uses TRBV9 and TRBJ1-2; perhaps TRBD1 as D (6 bases). V was shortened by 0 bases and J by 5 bases, with 14 bases between the two germline ends. Germline CDR1 and CDR2: SGDLS and YYNGEE. This CDR3 has 15 residues. CDR3 in amino acids: CASSVGRGAWYGYTF. The CDR3, as DNA: TGTGCCAGCAGCGTAGGTCGGGGGGCGTGGTATGGCTACACCTTC.

V usage is TRBV29-1 and J usage is TRBJ2-3; perhaps TRBD2 as D (5 bases). This CDR3 is built from 13 residues. V was trimmed by 4 bases and J by 6 bases, leaving 14 bases between them. CDR1 SQVTM and CDR2 ANQGSEA come from the germline V gene. Here the CDR3 DNA reads TGCAGCGTTGGGTCCAGAGCGGTGGATACGCAGTATTTT. The encoded protein is CSVGSRAVDTQYF.

At least ten counts were recorded for this clonotype. The rearrangement uses TRBV12-3 or TRBV12-4 and TRBJ2-5; D call uncertain. V lost 3 bases, J lost 5 bases, and 10 bases lay in between. The CDR3 is made up of 13 amino acids. The CDR3 DNA sequence: TGTGCCAGCAGTTTGGATTCGCGGGAGACCCAGTACTTC. Its protein product is CASSLDSRETQYF.

Note on this clonotype: An end of the junction does not agree with germline; a read error may underlie this. V usage is TRBV7-3 and J usage is TRBJ2-3; 12 bases align to TRBD2. Germline V lookup: CDR1 SGHTA, CDR2 FQGTGA. CDR3 size: 16 residues. CDR3 nucleotides: TGTCCCAGCAGCTTAGGACTAGCGGGGAGCACAGATACGCAGTATTTT. This sequence encodes CPSSLGLAGSTDTQYF.

The table lists this clonotype with many counts. The gene calls are TRBV12-3 or TRBV12-4 and TRBJ1-1; a weak D match, TRBD1 (5 bases). The CDR3 spans 14 residues. The germline V and J ends were trimmed by 4 bases and 5 bases, with 14 bases remaining between them. DNA of the CDR3: TGTGCCAGCAGTTCCCGATCGCAGGGAACTGAAGCTTTCTTT. Translation: CASSSRSQGTEAFF.

This clonotype was counted once. The V call is TRBV12-5, the J call TRBJ1-1, with no clear D. Trimming shortened V by 1 base and J by 1 base, and 4 bases separated the two germline ends. CDR3 length equals 13 residues. Germline V gives CDR1 LGHNT, CDR2 FRNRAP. The CDR3 loop is CASGLGANTEAFF. CDR3 in DNA: TGTGCTAGTGGTTTGGGGGCGAACACTGAAGCTTTCTTT.

The chain is built from TRBV18 and TRBJ1-1, with no clear D. CDR1 is KGHSH and CDR2 is LQKENI in the germline V gene. Deletions cut 4 bases from V and 4 bases from J, with 10 bases between. The CDR3 spans 13 residues. The CDR3 reads CASSLGVVTEAFF. CDR3 DNA: TGTGCCAGCTCACTCGGGGTTGTCACTGAAGCTTTCTTT.

This clonotype was counted at least ten times. J is TRBJ2-7 and V is TRBV11-2, with D possibly TRBD2 on 5 matching bases. V was clipped by 2 bases and J by 2 bases, with 10 bases between them. The CDR3 has 14 residues. Germline CDR1 SGHAT, CDR2 FQNNGV. The DNA for the CDR3 is TGTGCCAGCAGCTTAAGGTACGGGACCTACGAGCAGTACTTC. Translated, it gives CASSLRYGTYEQYF.

This clonotype was seen ten or more times. CDR3 coding DNA: TGTGCCAGCAGCCCCACTAGCGGGGCGAAGACCCAGTACTTC. Its protein is CASSPTSGAKTQYF. The genes are TRBV7-3 and TRBJ2-5; 10 bases agree with TRBD2. The CDR3 has 14 residues. Trimming cost V 5 bases and J 6 bases; bases outside gene matches: 6. CDR1 is SGHTA, CDR2 FQGTGA, per germline.

The sample holds a few counts of this clonotype. The chain couples TRBV20-1 to TRBJ1-1; weak D call: TRBD1 (5 bases). The V gene lost 3 bases and the J gene lost 8 bases, with 13 bases spanning the gap. The germline gives CDR1 DFQATT, CDR2 SNEGSKA (reference sequence). The CDR3 covers 12 residues. The CDR3 DNA is TGCAGTGCTAGTCAAGGTGGGGACGAAGCTTTCTTT. Protein: CSASQGGDEAFF.

The rearrangement links TRBV20-1 to TRBJ2-7; D is unresolved. Deletions cut 2 bases from V and 0 bases from J, with 8 bases between. The CDR3 has 13 residues. CDR1 is DFQATT and CDR2 is SNEGSKA in the germline V gene (reference sequence). The CDR3 loop is CSARKLNSYEQYF. Written as DNA, the CDR3 is TGCAGTGCTAGAAAGCTAAACTCCTACGAGCAGTACTTC.

This clonotype appeared many times. V gene TRBV7-2 combines with J gene TRBJ2-6; 9 bases fit TRBD2. J lost 0 bases, V lost 5 bases, and 11 bases had no gene match. CDR1 and CDR2 from the germline V gene are SGHTA and FQGNSA. CDR3 length equals 19 residues. CDR3 in amino acids: CASSRRLAGLISGANVLTF. The CDR3, as DNA: TGTGCCAGCAGCCGTCGGCTAGCGGGGCTGATCTCTGGGGCCAACGTCCTGACTTTC.

This clonotype was seen only a few times. The chain has TRBV12-3 or TRBV12-4 and TRBJ1-2; D remains unclear. Trimming shortened V by 2 bases and J by 7 bases, and 8 bases separated the two germline ends. This CDR3 region has 12 residues. In DNA form, the CDR3 reads TGTGCCAGCAGTTTAATGAGGGTTGGCTACACCTTC. Translation gives CASSLMRVGYTF.

At least ten counts were recorded for this clonotype. The chain couples TRBV27 to TRBJ1-2; maybe TRBD1 (6 bases). Trimming left V 4 bases short and J 7 bases short, with 16 bases between. Germline assignment: CDR1 MNHEY and CDR2 SMNVEV (reference sequence). The CDR3 contains 14 residues. CDR3 amino acids: CASSSGQSTFGYTF. Here the CDR3 DNA reads TGTGCCAGCAGTTCAGGACAGTCAACTTTTGGCTACACCTTC.

This clonotype has ten or more counts. The V call is TRBV7-8, the J call TRBJ1-1; D possibly corresponds to TRBD1 (5 bases). Trimming removed 1 base at V and 7 bases at J, with 16 bases between. The CDR3 extends over 15 amino acids. Germline lookup yields CDR1 SGHVS and CDR2 FQNEAQ. The CDR3: CASSLESQGSFEAFF. The DNA of the CDR3 is TGTGCCAGCAGCTTAGAATCCCAGGGATCATTTGAAGCTTTCTTT.

A few counts support this clonotype. The chain has TRBV6-1 and TRBJ1-6; tentatively, D is TRBD1 (6 bases). This CDR3 has 17 residues. Per germline, CDR1 MNHNS and CDR2 SASEGT. Trimming cost V 4 bases and J 0 bases, with 13 bases left between them. CDR3 nucleotide sequence: TGTGCCAGCAGTGGTTCTACAGGGAGCTCCTATAATTCACCCCTCCACTTT. Translated, it gives CASSGSTGSSYNSPLHF.

This clonotype was picked up many times. This chain links TRBV7-3 with TRBJ2-2; D is perhaps TRBD1 or TRBD2 (5 bases each). The CDR3 consists of 15 residues. In germline, CDR1 is SGHTA, CDR2 FQGTGA. Trimming removed 3 bases at V and 0 bases at J, with 8 bases between. CDR3 region: CASSLGPTNTGELFF. As DNA, the CDR3 is TGTGCCAGCAGCTTGGGACCGACGAACACCGGGGAGCTGTTTTTT.